The source of this T cell receptor beta chain is a study of metastatic and nonmetastatic thyroid tumors. Overall study context: A comparison of repertoires was made across blood and tumor or nodule tissue from malignant and benign thyroid patients. Study results and limitations: As reported, TCR beta diversity in blood and tumor was significantly higher in malignant thyroid tumors than in benign nodules.

The CDR3 has 16 amino acids. CDR1 and CDR2 (germline): SGHRS, YFSETQ. Trimming removed 0 bases from V and 2 bases from J, with 13 bases in between. In the authors' methods: The authors used CDR3 differences across clinicopathological groups to build a distant-metastasis classifier for papillary thyroid cancer. From the PCR reads, TCRdb re-called clones with MiXCR. The V and J calls reflect TCRdb's pipeline rather than the authors' work. The repertoire holds tens of thousands of clones, 18% seen once, with approximately 2.9% in the top ten. Thyroid surgery was preceded by no treatment in any patient. In its sample, this clone was seen many times. Its antigen is unknown.

The V call is TRBV5-1, the J call TRBJ2-3; D perhaps matches TRBD1 (6 bases). This TCR was recovered from a male donor with papillary thyroid cancer or a benign thyroid nodule (not recorded which). Some clones in this sample may be carry-over from other donors' samples. The sequenced material came from adjacent normal tissue. The CDR3 is CASSLASAGVTDTQYF. The CDR3 nucleotides are TGCGCCAGCAGCTTGGCGTCGGCAGGGGTCACAGATACGCAGTATTTT.